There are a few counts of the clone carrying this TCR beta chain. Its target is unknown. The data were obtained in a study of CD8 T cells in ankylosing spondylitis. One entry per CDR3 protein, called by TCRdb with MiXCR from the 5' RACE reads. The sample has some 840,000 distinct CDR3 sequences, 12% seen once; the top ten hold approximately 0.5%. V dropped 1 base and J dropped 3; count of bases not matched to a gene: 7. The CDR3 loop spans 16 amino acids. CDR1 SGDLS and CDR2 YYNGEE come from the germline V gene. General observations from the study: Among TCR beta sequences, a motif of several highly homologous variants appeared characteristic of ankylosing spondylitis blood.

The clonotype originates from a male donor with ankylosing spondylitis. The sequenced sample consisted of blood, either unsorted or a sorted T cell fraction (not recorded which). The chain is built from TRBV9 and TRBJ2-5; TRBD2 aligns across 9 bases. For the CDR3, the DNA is TGTGCCAGCAGCGTAAGCCAGCGGGGGGTGGAAGAGACCCAGTACTTC. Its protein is CASSVSQRGVEETQYF.